This T cell receptor beta chain was profiled in a study of blood T cells in healthy people across ages. Across the whole study: There was about one barcoded beta molecule captured by template switching per two T cells.

Overall study results and limits: In older individuals, TCR beta diversity per million T cells was lower, falling roughly linearly with age.

Sample-barcoded 5' priming and a J-beta primer mix drove a second PCR of about 6 to 11 cycles. Every sample gave at least 2.5 million paired-end reads containing CDR3. TCRdb reprocessed the 5' RACE reads via MiXCR and lists one record per CDR3 protein. The table records about 650,000 distinct CDR3 sequences, 32% of them present only once. V trimming: 6 bases; J trimming: 4 bases; junction bases outside the gene matches: 4. Germline values: CDR1 KGHDR, CDR2 SFDVKD. The CDR3 is 14 residues long. About this clonotype itself: What it binds is not known.

The TCR originated in a woman of 80 years or more in good health. The chain is built from TRBV24-1 and TRBJ2-2; TRBD1 matches at 7 bases. Sample: blood. The CDR3, as DNA: TGTGCCACCAGTCAGACAGGGACCACCGGGGAGCTGTTTTTT. Translation gives CATSQTGTTGELFF.